This record looks at one T cell receptor beta chain sequence and its context. Antigen specificity is unknown. CDR1 MDHEN and CDR2 SYDVKM come from the germline V gene. CDR3 length: 15 residues. The data originate from a study of CXCR3-negative and CXCR3-positive naive CD8 T cells. Overall study context: Some 140 million TRB reads were obtained in total, which works out to about 1.5 +/- 0.3 million per library.

Study conclusions and caveats: Comparably high diversity was seen in both naive subsets, and much lower diversity in memory CD8+ cells.

The TRB libraries of cDNA were built by UMI-labeled 5' RACE. TCRdb re-called the 5' RACE reads, yielding one record per CDR3 amino acid sequence without DNA. This table lists about 57,000 distinct CDR3 sequences. Researchers reported sorting every CD8+ T cell subset in triplicate, 250,000 to 350,000 cells per sort. The sequence derives from a human donor in good health. Some clones in this sample may be carry-over from other donors' samples. Sequenced material: memory CD8+ T cells from blood. V usage is TRBV28 and J usage is TRBJ2-7; the D call of TRBD2 rests on TCRdb alone, since no DNA is present to check it. The CDR3 loop is CASSPRQALPYEQYF.